These T cell receptor beta chains were read from a single sample in a study of response to subunit inactivated influenza vaccine. TCRdb redid the calling of the RT-PCR reads with MiXCR, one entry per CDR3 protein. The sample contains roughly 700,000 distinct CDR3 sequences, over 11% of which appear only once. The material sequenced was PBMCs from blood, taken about 14 days before vaccination. The receptors stem from a man in his fifties or sixties who received an inactivated influenza vaccine. CDR3s include the opening cysteine and the closing phenylalanine or tryptophan. Each record gives: J gene, D gene, clone size, V gene, CDR3 DNA, CDR3 protein. A D gene is named only where the DNA matches it firmly. Not every row has a clone size; where given, it reads once, few, many or a size class.

TRBJ1-2 - - TRBV20-1 TGCAGTGCTACCAGCCTTACAGGGACTAACTATGGCTACACCTTC CSATSLTGTNYGYTF
TRBJ2-3 - many TRBV4-3 TGCGCCTCAAGTGGAGCAGGACTCACAGATACGCAGTATTTT CASSGAGLTDTQYF
TRBJ2-2 - once TRBV5-1 TGCGCCAGCACCCCACTCCAGGGAGTCACCGGGGAGCTGTTTTTT CASTPLQGVTGELFF
TRBJ2-1 - - TRBV11-2 TGTGCCAGCAGCCGGAACGGTGGAAGCTCCTACAATGAGCAGTTCTTC CASSRNGGSSYNEQFF
TRBJ2-7 - few TRBV6-2/TRBV6-3 TGTGCCAGCAACGAACTACCTAACGAGCAGTACTTC CASNELPNEQYF
TRBJ2-3 - - TRBV5-5 TGTGCCAGCAGCCACCTAGTCACAGATACGCAGTATTTT CASSHLVTDTQYF
TRBJ2-1 - few TRBV11-2 TGTGCCAGCAGCTTAGGGGGACATGTCAATGAGCAGTTCTTC CASSLGGHVNEQFF
TRBJ2-1 TRBD2 - TRBV20-1 TGCAGTGCTAGAGATGGGCTAGCGGGATCATTGGAGCAGTTCTTC CSARDGLAGSLEQFF
TRBJ2-1 TRBD1 few TRBV20-1 TGCAGTGCCAAAGATGCGGACAGGGGCGATGTTGAGCAGTTCTTC CSAKDADRGDVEQFF
TRBJ2-7 TRBD1 - TRBV4-3 TGCGCCAGCAGTAACAGGGGGCGCGACGAGCAGTACTTC CASSNRGRDEQYF
TRBJ1-4 - - TRBV10-3 TGTGCCATCAGTGATTCAGGGGCGAGTGCAACTAATGAAAAACTGTTTTTT CAISDSGASATNEKLFF
TRBJ2-1 - few TRBV4-3 TGCGCCAGCAGCCAAGATCGGGCAGGGAATCCCTACAATGAGCAGTTCTTC CASSQDRAGNPYNEQFF
TRBJ2-2 - few TRBV3-1 TGTGCCAGCAGCCATCAGCCCGCCGGGGAGCTGTTTTTT CASSHQPAGELFF
TRBJ2-3 - - TRBV12-3/TRBV12-4 TGTGCCAGCAGCACGGGAAGGGGGGGCCCCTTCACAGATACGCAGTATTTT CASSTGRGGPFTDTQYF
TRBJ1-1 - few TRBV7-2 TGTGCCAGCAGCTTAACCCCCGTTATGAACACTGAAGCTTTCTTT CASSLTPVMNTEAFF
TRBJ2-3 - few TRBV5-1 TGCGCCAGCAGCTTATCTCAACAGGGCACAGATACGCAGTATTTT CASSLSQQGTDTQYF
TRBJ2-5 - - TRBV28 TGTGCCAGCAGTTTAGTAGAGGGTCAAGAGACCCAGTACTTC CASSLVEGQETQYF
TRBJ2-1 TRBD2 - TRBV7-9 TGTGCCAGCAGCTCGAAGACTAGCGGCCTTGGGAATGAGCAGTTCTTC CASSSKTSGLGNEQFF
TRBJ1-5 - - TRBV6-5 TGTGCCAGCAGCACTCGGGCGGATAGCAATCAGCCCCAGCATTTT CASSTRADSNQPQHF
TRBJ1-2 - - TRBV5-1 TGCGCCAGCAGCCCAGGGGAGCGGGGCTACACCTTC CASSPGERGYTF
TRBJ2-2 - - TRBV6-5 TGTGCCAGCAGTTACTCGGGGGCCAGGACCGGGGAGCTGTTTTTT CASSYSGARTGELFF
TRBJ1-4 - - TRBV18 TGTGCCAGTTCACCGGGGAACGGTGAAAAACTGTTTTTT CASSPGNGEKLFF
TRBJ1-1 - few TRBV7-2 TGTGCCAGCAGCCAGCGGTGGGGGTCGGGAAACACTGAAGCTTTCTTT CASSQRWGSGNTEAFF
TRBJ2-5 - - TRBV7-8 TGTGCCAGCAGCCCCGACAGCCTCCAGACCCAGTACTTC CASSPDSLQTQYF
TRBJ2-1 TRBD1 - TRBV20-1 TGCAGTGCTAGAGGACAGGGGCCCAATGAGCAGTTCTTC CSARGQGPNEQFF
TRBJ2-2 - many TRBV7-9 TGTGCCAGCAGCTTACGGCAGGCCCTGAACACCGGGGAGCTGTTTTTT CASSLRQALNTGELFF
TRBJ2-2 - few TRBV7-9 TGTGCCAGCAGCTTCACCAGTCCTAACACCGGGGAGCTGTTTTTT CASSFTSPNTGELFF
TRBJ1-1 - few TRBV20-1 TGCAGTGCTAGGCGCCTTCCTTTTAACACTGAAGCTTTCTTT CSARRLPFNTEAFF
TRBJ1-2 - few TRBV20-1 TGCAGTGCTAAGAGGGGTGGCTATGGCTACACCTTC CSAKRGGYGYTF
TRBJ2-7 TRBD2 - TRBV12-3/TRBV12-4 TGTGCCAGCAGAACTAGCGGGGGGGCCAACGAGCAGTACTTC CASRTSGGANEQYF
TRBJ2-2 TRBD2 - TRBV10-2 TGCGCCAGCACGTTGGGGGGGGGTTACACCGGGGAGCTGTTTTTT CASTLGGGYTGELFF
TRBJ2-7 TRBD2 - TRBV20-1 TGCAGTGCTTGGACTAGCGGGAGCAACGAGCAGTACTTC CSAWTSGSNEQYF
TRBJ2-1 TRBD2 - TRBV7-9 TGTGCCAGCAGCTTCCCGGCGGGAGATAGCGACAATGAGCAGTTCTTC CASSFPAGDSDNEQFF
TRBJ2-7 - - TRBV29-1 TGCAGCGTCTTAGGCGTCCGGGACGAGCAGTACTTC CSVLGVRDEQYF
TRBJ2-1 TRBD1 - TRBV5-1 TGCGCCAGCACCCACAGGGGGCAGGATGAGCAGTTCTTC CASTHRGQDEQFF
TRBJ2-2 - - TRBV7-2 TGTGCCAGCAGCGGCCCTCCGGCGAACACCGGGGAGCTGTTTTTT CASSGPPANTGELFF
TRBJ2-3 - - TRBV29-1 TGCAGCGTTTTGGCGGGGTCGAGCACAGATACGCAGTATTTT CSVLAGSSTDTQYF
TRBJ2-5 TRBD1 - TRBV25-1 TGTGCCAGCGGACAGGGGTGGCTCGAGACCCAGTACTTC CASGQGWLETQYF
TRBJ2-5 - - TRBV11-2 TGTGCCAGCAGCTTAGGTCAAGGAGGGGGCCCAGAGACCCAGTACTTC CASSLGQGGGPETQYF
TRBJ2-1 TRBD2 few TRBV19 TGTGCCAGTAGAGCCAAGCGGGGGGGAAGGTATGAGCAGTTCTTC CASRAKRGGRYEQFF
TRBJ1-5 TRBD1 few TRBV20-1 TGCAGTGCTAGAAACTACAGGGGACGGCCCCAGCATTTT CSARNYRGRPQHF
TRBJ1-5 TRBD1 few TRBV29-1 TGCAGCGTTTCCGGGACAGGGGGCAATCAGCCCCAGCATTTT CSVSGTGGNQPQHF